What follows are 22 T cell receptor beta chains derived from one specimen sequenced in a study of identical twins. TCRdb redid the calling of the 5' RACE reads with MiXCR, one entry per CDR3 protein. This sample has about 220,000 distinct CDR3 sequences, with around 6.8% found just once. These data were also reused for a study on yellow fever vaccine responses in identical twins.

Specimen: memory (CD45RO+) T cells sorted from blood. These receptors were obtained from a woman aged 18-29 years in good health.

Only a few counts were recorded for this clonotype. The V call is TRBV20-1, the J call TRBJ2-3; 8 bases are a match to TRBD2. CDR3 length: 16 amino acids. Trimming cost V 4 bases and J 6 bases; bases outside gene matches: 15. Germline V gene sequence: CDR1 DFQATT, CDR2 SNEGSKA (reference sequence). CDR3 coding DNA: TGCAGTGCTACTTTAATGGAGCGGGGGATTTGGGATACGCAGTATTTT. This encodes CSATLMERGIWDTQYF.

This clonotype was seen a handful of times. The gene calls are TRBV18 and TRBJ2-5, with D perhaps given as TRBD1 or TRBD2 (5 bases each). V lost 3 bases to trimming and J lost 4 bases, with 18 bases between them. The CDR3 has 16 amino acids. Germline V lookup: CDR1 KGHSH, CDR2 LQKENI. CDR3 protein: CASSPLPGQGRETQYF. Written as DNA, the CDR3 is TGTGCCAGCTCACCCCTTCCGGGGCAGGGCCGAGAGACCCAGTACTTC.

This clonotype was seen a few times. V usage is TRBV7-9 and J usage is TRBJ2-4; perhaps D is TRBD1 or TRBD2 (5 bases each). The CDR3 consists of 15 residues. V was pared by 4 bases and J by 6 bases, with 16 bases between. The germline V gene has CDR1 SEHNR and CDR2 FQNEAQ (reference sequence). DNA for the CDR3: TGTGCCAGCAGCTCTCCCGGGACGGCATCAAACATTCAGTACTTC. Encoded protein: CASSSPGTASNIQYF.

A few counts support this clonotype. CDR3 DNA: TGTGCCAGCAGCTCCACAGGCGCCTCCCAGTACTTC. Its translation: CASSSTGASQYF. V gene TRBV11-2 combines with J gene TRBJ2-5; possible D gene TRBD1, 5 bases. V was clipped by 4 bases and J by 9 bases, with 12 bases between them. Germline loops: CDR1 SGHAT, CDR2 FQNNGV. The CDR3 loop spans 12 amino acids.

The sample holds a few counts of this clonotype. This chain links TRBV20-1 with TRBJ2-3; possible D gene TRBD1, 6 bases. With 3 bases removed from V and 4 bases from J, the gap between germline ends came to 14 bases. This CDR3 is built from 14 residues. Germline CDR1 is DFQATT and CDR2 is SNEGSKA (reference sequence). The DNA for the CDR3 is TGCAGTGCTAGGGTGGCAGGGGAAGCAGATACGCAGTATTTT. As protein: CSARVAGEADTQYF.

This clonotype was detected a few times. The chain links TRBV6-2 or TRBV6-3 to TRBJ1-5, with TRBD1 identical over 10 bases. Germline CDR1 MNHEY, CDR2 SVGEGT. The CDR3 covers 15 residues. V trimming: 0 bases; J trimming: 7 bases; junction bases outside the gene matches: 3. The CDR3: CASSYSGTGAQPQHF. The DNA for the CDR3 is TGTGCCAGCAGTTACTCCGGGACAGGGGCCCAGCCCCAGCATTTT.

The chain joins TRBV7-8 to TRBJ2-3; 10 nucleotides line up with TRBD2. CDR1 is SGHVS and CDR2 is FQNEAQ in the germline V gene. Trimming at V came to 2 bases and at J to 5 bases, leaving 4 bases not matched to a gene. The CDR3 extends over 15 amino acids. DNA for the CDR3: TGTGCCAGCAGCTTATCAGCGGGAGGGAGAGATACGCAGTATTTT. Amino acid sequence: CASSLSAGGRDTQYF.

This clonotype appeared many times. The CDR3 region has the DNA TGTGCCAGCAGTTTATCGGACAGGGGTATCTACGAGCAGTACTTC. Protein sequence: CASSLSDRGIYEQYF. The chain combines TRBV27 with TRBJ2-7; 9 bases line up with TRBD1. The V gene's germline CDR1 is MNHEY and CDR2 SMNVEV (reference sequence). This CDR3 contains 15 residues. The V segment lost 0 bases and the J segment 3 bases; nucleotides outside the gene matches: 3.

This clonotype was found a few times. The V and J genes are TRBV9 and TRBJ2-3; maybe TRBD2 (7 bases). The germline CDR1 and CDR2 sequences are SGDLS and YYNGEE. This CDR3 comprises 20 residues. V lost 0 bases, J lost 4 bases, and 27 bases lay in between. The CDR3 loop reads CASSVVPLPPGGVGADTQYF. The CDR3 DNA is TGTGCCAGCAGCGTAGTCCCCCTACCTCCGGGGGGCGTCGGAGCAGATACGCAGTATTTT.

CDR3 residues: CASSSSPSNQPQHF. In nucleotides, the CDR3 is TGTGCCAGCAGCTCTAGTCCTAGCAATCAGCCCCAGCATTTT. The V and J genes are TRBV7-2 and TRBJ1-5; D not resolved. Deletions cut 4 bases from V and 0 bases from J, with 7 bases between. This CDR3 region has 14 residues. Germline V lookup: CDR1 SGHTA, CDR2 FQGNSA.

The genes are TRBV10-2 and TRBJ2-5, with 8 bases aligning to TRBD1. Germline loops: CDR1 WSHSY, CDR2 SAAADI. V dropped 6 bases and J dropped 1; count of bases not matched to a gene: 4. The CDR3 extends over 14 amino acids. CDR3 sequence reads: CASRGTGFQETQYF. The CDR3 DNA sequence: TGCGCCAGCAGAGGGACAGGCTTCCAAGAGACCCAGTACTTC.

This clonotype was counted a few times. The chain is built from TRBV14 and TRBJ2-7; 9 positions match TRBD1. CDR3 length equals 16 residues. V was clipped by 5 bases and J by 6 bases; unmatched bases: 14. From germline, CDR1 is SGHDN and CDR2 FVKESK. This chain's CDR3 is CASSFRFRDRVGEQYF. The CDR3 DNA reads as TGTGCCAGCAGCTTCCGATTCCGGGACAGGGTCGGCGAGCAGTACTTC.

This clonotype was seen at least ten times. V usage is TRBV5-1 and J usage is TRBJ2-7; D perhaps matches TRBD2 (6 bases). Trimming shortened V by 5 bases and J by 5 bases, and 17 bases separated the two germline ends. Germline CDR1 SGHRS, CDR2 YFSETQ. This CDR3 has 14 residues. The CDR3 sequence: CASRIDTPGDEQYF. The CDR3 DNA reads as TGCGCCAGCAGAATAGATACCCCGGGGGACGAGCAGTACTTC.

The chain couples TRBV7-8 to TRBJ2-7; D is possibly TRBD1 or TRBD2 (6 bases each). Germline values: CDR1 SGHVS, CDR2 FQNEAQ. V was trimmed by 7 bases and J by 6 bases, leaving 19 bases between them. The CDR3 length is 14 residues. The CDR3 here is CASTLGGAWSEQYF. CDR3 nucleotides: TGTGCCAGCACCTTGGGGGGCGCTTGGTCCGAGCAGTACTTC.

The sample holds a few counts of this clonotype. The J gene is TRBJ2-7, the V gene TRBV11-1, with 11 bases identical to TRBD2. The trim removed 0 bases at V and 2 bases at J, leaving 12 bases unmatched. The CDR3 sequence is 19 residues long. Germline assignment: CDR1 SGHAT and CDR2 FQDESV (reference sequence). The CDR3 nucleotides are TGTGCCAGCAGCTTAGCGCTAGCGGGAGGATGGGTGGCGACCTACGAGCAGTACTTC. Translating it yields CASSLALAGGWVATYEQYF.

This clonotype was seen a handful of times. The chain couples TRBV5-1 to TRBJ2-5; 11 bases line up with TRBD2. Losses at the gene ends were 2 bases for V and 5 bases for J; bases not matched to a gene: 5. The CDR3 contains 15 residues. Germline values: CDR1 SGHRS, CDR2 YFSETQ. This CDR3 reads CASSFSGRAFETQYF. The DNA of the CDR3 is TGCGCCAGCAGCTTTAGCGGGAGGGCCTTTGAGACCCAGTACTTC.

This clonotype was seen repeatedly, ten times or more. The V gene is TRBV12-3 or TRBV12-4, the J gene TRBJ1-6, with 9 bases aligning to TRBD1. Germline trimming cut 7 bases from V and 14 bases from J; bases unmatched to any gene: 15. The CDR3 contains 15 residues. The CDR3 DNA follows: TGTGCCAGCACCGGGGACAGGGTAGGAGCAGTCACCCTCCACTTT. Encoded protein: CASTGDRVGAVTLHF.

V is TRBV28 and J is TRBJ2-7; D is uncertain. Trimming took off 3 bases at V and 2 bases at J, with 8 bases between the two ends. Germline V lookup: CDR1 MDHEN, CDR2 SYDVKM. CDR3 length: 13 amino acids. CDR3: CASSLPVPYEQYF. In DNA form, the CDR3 reads TGTGCCAGCAGTTTGCCAGTCCCCTACGAGCAGTACTTC.

This clonotype was counted between two and nine times. The chain links TRBV7-9 to TRBJ2-3; 7 bases map to TRBD2. In germline, CDR1 is SEHNR, CDR2 FQNEAQ (reference sequence). V was clipped by 5 bases and J by 2 bases; unmatched bases: 10. The length of the CDR3 is 16 residues. The CDR3, as DNA: TGTGCCAGCAGCCCCTGGGGAGGGCCTCACACAGATACGCAGTATTTT. It codes for CASSPWGGPHTDTQYF.

There are many counts of this clonotype. The J gene is TRBJ2-1, the V gene TRBV2; 16 bases match TRBD2. Germline-derived CDR1 and CDR2 are SNHLY and FYNNEI. The V segment lost 0 bases and the J segment 3 bases; nucleotides outside the gene matches: 8. The CDR3 runs 20 residues. The CDR3 is CASSEAPPGLAGGIYNEQFF. The CDR3 coding sequence is TGTGCCAGCAGTGAAGCACCACCGGGACTAGCGGGGGGGATCTACAATGAGCAGTTCTTC.

The chain is built from TRBV5-4 and TRBJ2-1; D is tentatively TRBD1 or TRBD2 (6 bases each). CDR1 is SGHNT and CDR2 is YYREEE in the germline V gene (reference sequence). CDR3 size: 13 residues. V was shortened by 4 bases and J by 12 bases, with 17 bases between the two germline ends. The CDR3 DNA is TGTGCCAGCAGCCCTGGAGGGGGGATCAGGCAGTTCTTC. Amino acid sequence: CASSPGGGIRQFF.

This clonotype was detected many times. J is TRBJ2-2 and V is TRBV28; 10 bases align to TRBD1. The germline CDR1 and CDR2 sequences are MDHEN and SYDVKM. The junction had 7 bases not matched to a gene; V was cut back by 2 bases and J by 7 bases. CDR3 length: 16 residues. The chain's CDR3 is CASSLKGQGWNGELFF. In nucleotides, the CDR3 is TGTGCCAGCAGTTTAAAGGGACAGGGGTGGAACGGGGAGCTGTTTTTT. Supplemented by reference TRBV28 and TRBJ2-2, the full variable domain reads DVKVTQSSRYLVKRTGEKVFLECVQDMDHENMFWYRQDPGLGLRLIYFSYDVKMKEKGDIPEGYSVSREKKERFSLILESASTNQTSMYLCASSLKGQGWNGELFFGEGSRLTVL.